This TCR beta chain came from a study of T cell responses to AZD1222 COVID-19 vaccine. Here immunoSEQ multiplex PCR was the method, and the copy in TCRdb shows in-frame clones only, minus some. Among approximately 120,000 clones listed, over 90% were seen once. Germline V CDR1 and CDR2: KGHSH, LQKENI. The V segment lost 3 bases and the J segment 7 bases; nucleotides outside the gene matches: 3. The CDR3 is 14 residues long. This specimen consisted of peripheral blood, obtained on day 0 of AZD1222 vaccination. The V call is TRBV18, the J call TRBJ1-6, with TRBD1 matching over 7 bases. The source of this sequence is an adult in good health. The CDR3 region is CASSPGTANSPLHF. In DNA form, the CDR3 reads TGTGCCAGCTCACCCGGGACAGCAAATTCACCCCTCCACTTT.